The clone carrying this TCR beta chain was counted ten times or more. Its matching antigen is unknown. The data originate from a study of T cells in Graves' hyperthyroidism and ophthalmopathy. Germline V lookup: CDR1 LGHDT, CDR2 YNNKEL (reference sequence). This CDR3 spans 13 amino acids. Trimming left V 3 bases short and J 0 bases short, with 4 bases between. The study's findings and limits: The blood repertoire included most of the expanded thyroid clonotypes above 0.001.

A NOSPECS grade of at least 4, a Clinical Activity Score of at least 3 and duration under 3 months were recorded in ophthalmopathy patients. The source material, RNA transcripts, was used to amplify TCR beta CDR3 regions. The primer set for the first-round RT-PCR of the TCR CDR3 was HTBI. TCRdb re-called the multiplex PCR reads with MiXCR, one entry per CDR3 protein. The table records 350,000 to 450,000 distinct CDR3 sequences, roughly an eighth of them present only once. Sequenced: blood. V is TRBV3-1 and J is TRBJ2-3; D not certain. The origin of this receptor is a man aged 45 to 65 with Graves' ophthalmopathy. The chain's CDR3 is CASSHRSTDTQYF. CDR3 coding DNA: TGTGCCAGCAGCCACAGAAGCACAGATACGCAGTATTTT.